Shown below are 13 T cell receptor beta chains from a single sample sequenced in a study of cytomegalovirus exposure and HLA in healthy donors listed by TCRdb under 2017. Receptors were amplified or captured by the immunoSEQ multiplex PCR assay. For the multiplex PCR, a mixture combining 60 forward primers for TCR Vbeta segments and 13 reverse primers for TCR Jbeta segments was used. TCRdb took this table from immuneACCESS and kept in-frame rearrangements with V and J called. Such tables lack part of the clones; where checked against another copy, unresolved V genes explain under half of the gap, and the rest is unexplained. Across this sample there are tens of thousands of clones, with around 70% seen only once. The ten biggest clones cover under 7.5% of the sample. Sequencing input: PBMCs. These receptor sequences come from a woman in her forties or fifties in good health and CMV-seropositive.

The CDR3 here is CASSHYQQGVSEAFF. The CDR3 DNA sequence: TGTGCCAGCAGCCATTACCAACAGGGAGTCTCTGAAGCTTTCTTT. The chain couples TRBV7-9 to TRBJ1-1; the D gene is possibly TRBD1 (6 bases). The CDR3 loop spans 15 amino acids. Germline assignment: CDR1 SEHNR and CDR2 FQNEAQ (reference sequence). The germline V and J ends were trimmed by 5 bases and 6 bases, with 19 bases remaining between them.

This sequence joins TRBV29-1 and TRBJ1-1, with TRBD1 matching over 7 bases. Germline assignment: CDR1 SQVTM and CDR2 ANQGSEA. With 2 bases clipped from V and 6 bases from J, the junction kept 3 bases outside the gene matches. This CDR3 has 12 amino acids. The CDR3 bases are TGCAGCGTTGAACCGACAGGGTCTGAAGCTTTCTTT. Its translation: CSVEPTGSEAFF.

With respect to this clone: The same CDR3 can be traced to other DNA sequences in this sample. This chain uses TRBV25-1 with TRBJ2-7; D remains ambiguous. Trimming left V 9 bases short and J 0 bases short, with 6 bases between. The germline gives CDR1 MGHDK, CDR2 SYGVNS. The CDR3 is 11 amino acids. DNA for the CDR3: TGTGCCAGTAGTTACTCCTACGAGCAGTACTTC. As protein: CASSYSYEQYF.

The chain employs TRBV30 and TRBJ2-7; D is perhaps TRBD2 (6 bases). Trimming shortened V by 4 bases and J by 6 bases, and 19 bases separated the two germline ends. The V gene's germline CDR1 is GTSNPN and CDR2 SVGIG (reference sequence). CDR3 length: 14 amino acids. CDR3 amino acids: CAWTWTIEVSEQYF. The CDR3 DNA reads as TGTGCCTGGACCTGGACTATCGAGGTCTCCGAGCAGTACTTC.

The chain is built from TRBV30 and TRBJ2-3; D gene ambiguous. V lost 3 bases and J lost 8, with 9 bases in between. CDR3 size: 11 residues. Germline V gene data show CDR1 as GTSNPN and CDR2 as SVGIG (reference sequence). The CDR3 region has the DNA TGTGCCTGGAGCGGAGTGGGTACGCAGTATTTT. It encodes CAWSGVGTQYF.

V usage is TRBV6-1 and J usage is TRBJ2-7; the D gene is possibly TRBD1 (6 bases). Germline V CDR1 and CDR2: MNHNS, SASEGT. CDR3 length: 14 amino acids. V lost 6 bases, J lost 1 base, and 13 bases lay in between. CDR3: CASRRGQYSYEQYF. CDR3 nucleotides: TGTGCCAGCAGGAGAGGACAGTATTCCTACGAGCAGTACTTC.

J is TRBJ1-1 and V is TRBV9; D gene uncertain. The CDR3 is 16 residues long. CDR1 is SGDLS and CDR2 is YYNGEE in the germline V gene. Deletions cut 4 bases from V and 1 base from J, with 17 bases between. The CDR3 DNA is TGTGCCAGCAGCCCCAGCGGACGTAGGGCGAACACTGAAGCTTTCTTT. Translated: CASSPSGRRANTEAFF.

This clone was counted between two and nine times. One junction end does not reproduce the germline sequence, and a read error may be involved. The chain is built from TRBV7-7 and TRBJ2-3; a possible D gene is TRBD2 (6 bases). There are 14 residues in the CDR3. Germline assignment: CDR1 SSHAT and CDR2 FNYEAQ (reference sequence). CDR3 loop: CASSSSGGTDTQYF. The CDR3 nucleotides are TGTGCTAGCAGCTCCTCGGGGGGCACAGATACGCAGTATTTT.

The CDR3 loop reads CASSVSPHEQFF. The CDR3 nucleotides are TGTGCCAGCAGCGTAAGCCCCCATGAGCAGTTCTTC. The V gene is TRBV9, the J gene TRBJ2-1; D gene unclear. The CDR3 totals 12 residues. Trimming stripped 1 base from V and 8 bases from J, with 7 bases between. The germline gives CDR1 SGDLS, CDR2 YYNGEE.

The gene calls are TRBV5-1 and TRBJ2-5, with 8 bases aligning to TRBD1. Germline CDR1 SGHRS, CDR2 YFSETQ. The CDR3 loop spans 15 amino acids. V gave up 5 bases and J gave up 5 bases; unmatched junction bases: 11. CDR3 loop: CASRDGQGEVETQYF. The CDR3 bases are TGCGCCAGCAGGGATGGACAGGGTGAGGTGGAGACCCAGTACTTC.

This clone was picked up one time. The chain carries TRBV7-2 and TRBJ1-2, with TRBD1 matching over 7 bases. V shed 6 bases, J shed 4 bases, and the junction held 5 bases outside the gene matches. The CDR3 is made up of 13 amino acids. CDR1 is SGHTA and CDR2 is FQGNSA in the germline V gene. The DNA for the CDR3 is TGTGCCAGCAGGCCAGGGGGAATCTATGGCTACACCTTC. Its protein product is CASRPGGIYGYTF.

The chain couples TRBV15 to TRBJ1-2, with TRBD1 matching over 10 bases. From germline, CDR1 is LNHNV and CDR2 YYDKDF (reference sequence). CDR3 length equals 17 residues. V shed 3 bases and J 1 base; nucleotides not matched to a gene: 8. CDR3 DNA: TGTGCCACCAGCAGGCCGACCGGGACAGGGGTTAACTATGGCTACACCTTC. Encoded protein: CATSRPTGTGVNYGYTF. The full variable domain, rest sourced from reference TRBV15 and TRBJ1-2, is DAMVIQNPRYQVTQFGKPVTLSCSQTLNHNVMYWYQQKSSQAPKLLFHYYDKDFNNEADTPDNFQSRRPNTSFCFLDIRSPGLGDTAMYLCATSRPTGTGVNYGYTFGSGTRLTVV.

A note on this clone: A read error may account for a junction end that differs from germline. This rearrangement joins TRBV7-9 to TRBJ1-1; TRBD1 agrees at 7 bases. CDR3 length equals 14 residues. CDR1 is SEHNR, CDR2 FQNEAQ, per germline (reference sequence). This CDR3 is CSSSLVGTVKQAFF. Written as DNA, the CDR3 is TGTTCCAGCAGCTTAGTTGGGACAGTTAAACAAGCTTTCTTT.